Following are 27 T cell receptor beta chains from one sample sequenced in a study of chemoradiotherapy in HPV16-positive cancers. Using immunoSEQ multiplex PCR, the repertoire was profiled, and TCRdb retains in-frame clones only, with some absent. Among 6,000 to 9,000 clones listed, about three quarters were seen once. This material was collected from a patient who underwent chemoradiotherapy. All receptors derive from a human donor with HPV-associated anogenital cancer.

This clone has just a few counts. The chain carries TRBV2 and TRBJ1-2; TRBD1 might be the D (6 bases). Deletions cut 7 bases from V and 7 bases from J, with 13 bases between. This CDR3 is built from 12 residues. Germline CDR1 reads SNHLY; CDR2 reads FYNNEI. CDR3 coding DNA: TGTGCCAGCAATTCTCCAGGGGTTGGCTACACCTTC. Its protein product is CASNSPGVGYTF.

This sequence joins TRBV27 and TRBJ2-2; D is possibly TRBD1 (6 bases). Germline-derived CDR1 and CDR2 are MNHEY and SMNVEV (reference sequence). This CDR3 comprises 16 residues. Deletions cut 3 bases from V and 0 bases from J, with 11 bases between. This CDR3 is CASSLVGGANTGELFF. CDR3 DNA: TGTGCCAGCAGTTTGGTTGGGGGCGCGAACACCGGGGAGCTGTTTTTT.

About this clone: Relative to the germline gene, one junction end is altered; a read error may explain this. The chain joins TRBV6-1 to TRBJ1-5, with TRBD1 matching 10 bases. Germline values: CDR1 MNHNS, CDR2 SASEGT. This CDR3 spans 13 amino acids. Written as DNA, the CDR3 is TGTGTCAGCAGGGACAGGGGCGGACAGCCCCAGCATTTT. This gives the protein CVSRDRGGQPQHF.

The chain employs TRBV4-2 and TRBJ1-1; no clear D gene. CDR3 length: 14 amino acids. V lost 0 bases and J lost 2, with 7 bases in between. Germline CDR1 is LGHNA and CDR2 is YNFKEQ. In nucleotides, the CDR3 is TGTGCCAGCAGCCAAGATTTGGCTAACACTGAAGCTTTCTTT. Protein: CASSQDLANTEAFF.

In DNA, the CDR3 is TGTGCCAGTAGTATCAACTCCTACGAGCAGTACTTC. It codes for CASSINSYEQYF. The chain employs TRBV19 and TRBJ2-7; D gene uncertain. This CDR3 region has 12 residues. Between the trimmed V and J ends, which lost 3 bases and 0 bases, there was a span of 3 bases. Germline V gene data show CDR1 as LNHDA and CDR2 as SQIVND (reference sequence).

The CDR3 bases are TGTGCCAGCAGCTTAGAGGGCAGGGGGAACACTGAAGCTTTCTTT. Its translation is CASSLEGRGNTEAFF. The rearrangement joins TRBV7-9 to TRBJ1-1; weak D call: TRBD1 (6 bases). The germline V gene has CDR1 SEHNR and CDR2 FQNEAQ (reference sequence). Trimming took 1 base from V and 1 from J, leaving 10 bases between them. The CDR3 has 15 residues.

The chain couples TRBV28 to TRBJ1-1; D gene ambiguous. This CDR3 is built from 14 residues. V dropped 4 bases and J dropped 0 bases, with 9 bases sitting between them. Germline CDR1 is MDHEN and CDR2 is SYDVKM. In nucleotides, the CDR3 is TGTGCCAGCAGTTCCCCCACTATGAACACTGAAGCTTTCTTT. This translates into CASSSPTMNTEAFF.

The sample holds one count of this clone. J is TRBJ2-1 and V is TRBV19; D tentatively fits TRBD1 or TRBD2 (5 bases each). Between the trimmed V and J ends, which lost 7 bases and 7 bases, there was a span of 17 bases. Germline V gene sequence: CDR1 LNHDA, CDR2 SQIVND (reference sequence). This CDR3 region has 14 residues. In nucleotides, the CDR3 is TGTGCCAGTACCCTTAGGGACGGCAGGAATGAGCAGTTCTTC. It encodes CASTLRDGRNEQFF. Full variable domain (outside the CDR3, taken from reference TRBV19 and TRBJ2-1): DGGITQSPKYLFRKEGQNVTLSCEQNLNHDAMYWYRQDPGQGLRLIYYSQIVNDFQKGDIAEGYSVSREKKESFPLTVTSAQKNPTAFYLCASTLRDGRNEQFFGPGTRLTVL.

This clone was counted only a few times. This rearrangement joins TRBV5-5 to TRBJ1-2; D ambiguous. CDR3 size: 12 residues. Germline V gene lookup returns CDR1 SGHKS and CDR2 YYEKEE (reference sequence). The germline V and J ends were trimmed by 4 bases and 8 bases, with 12 bases remaining between them. CDR3 in amino acids: CASSHQVLGYTF. The CDR3 DNA follows: TGTGCCAGCAGCCACCAAGTACTCGGCTACACCTTC.

This rearrangement joins TRBV21-1 to TRBJ2-1; TRBD2, the table's D call, lacks a check against the DNA. TRBV21-1 is given as a pseudogene. The CDR3 is 14 amino acids. CDR3 protein: CASSKVAGVKEQFF. The CDR3 DNA reads TGTGCCAGCAGCAAAGTAGCGGGGGTGAAAGAGCAGTTCTTC.

V is TRBV19 and J is TRBJ2-5; 13 positions agree with TRBD2. Germline lookup yields CDR1 LNHDA and CDR2 SQIVND (reference sequence). The trim removed 5 bases at V and 2 bases at J, leaving 2 bases unmatched. The CDR3 is 15 amino acids. CDR3 sequence (DNA): TGTGCCAGTAGTCGGACTAGCGGGGGACAAGAGACCCAGTACTTC. Translation: CASSRTSGGQETQYF.

V is TRBV5-1 and J is TRBJ1-6, with 9 bases that match TRBD1. The CDR3 has 13 residues. Trimming at V came to 5 bases and at J to 11 bases, leaving 5 bases not matched to a gene. Germline V gene sequence: CDR1 SGHRS, CDR2 YFSETQ. CDR3 bases: TGCGCCAGCAGTTCGCGGGACAGGGCACCCCTCCACTTT. Protein: CASSSRDRAPLHF.

The gene calls are TRBV6-1 and TRBJ1-2, with D uncertain. CDR1 is MNHNS, CDR2 SASEGT, per germline. The length of the CDR3 is 13 residues. The V end lost 5 bases, the J end lost 7 bases, and 14 bases lay between the germline ends. CDR3 sequence reads: CASSKDNLFGYTF. For the CDR3, the DNA is TGTGCCAGCAGTAAAGACAACTTATTTGGCTACACCTTC.

This rearrangement joins TRBV5-6 to TRBJ2-3; D call uncertain. This CDR3 region has 13 residues. V lost 4 bases, J lost 2 bases, and 8 bases lay in between. The germline V gene has CDR1 SGHDT and CDR2 YYEEEE. In DNA form, the CDR3 reads TGTGCCAGCAGCCCTGACCACACAGATACGCAGTATTTT. Translation gives CASSPDHTDTQYF.

The chain is built from TRBV27 and TRBJ2-1; 10 nucleotides match TRBD1. Germline CDR1 and CDR2: MNHEY and SMNVEV (reference sequence). CDR3 size: 15 residues. J lost 7 bases, V lost 7 bases, and 10 bases had no gene match. CDR3 bases: TGTGCCAGCACCCGAGGACAGGGGGGAAGGAATGAGCAGTTCTTC. It specifies CASTRGQGGRNEQFF.

This clone was observed a handful of times. The CDR3 here is CASSRLGTVEAFF. CDR3 nucleotides: TGTGCCAGTAGTAGACTAGGGACAGTTGAAGCTTTCTTT. This chain uses TRBV19 with TRBJ1-1, with TRBD1 matching 7 bases. Trimming removed 4 bases from V and 7 bases from J; junction bases left unmatched: 6. This CDR3 comprises 13 residues. Germline V gene data show CDR1 as LNHDA and CDR2 as SQIVND (reference sequence).

The rearrangement links TRBV6-1 to TRBJ1-6; 9 positions agree with TRBD1. J was trimmed by 9 bases and V by 4 bases; bases with no gene match: 10. The V gene's germline CDR1 is MNHNS and CDR2 SASEGT. The CDR3 has 16 amino acids. CDR3 residues: CASSGDRVKLSSPLHF. The CDR3, as DNA: TGTGCCAGCAGTGGGGACAGGGTTAAATTAAGTTCACCCCTCCACTTT.

This sequence joins TRBV6-1 and TRBJ1-1; D might be TRBD1 (5 bases). V was trimmed by 3 bases and J by 4 bases, leaving 12 bases between them. The germline V gene encodes CDR1 MNHNS and CDR2 SASEGT. CDR3 length: 14 amino acids. The CDR3 sequence: CASSDAPGTTEAFF. The CDR3 bases are TGTGCCAGCAGTGACGCCCCGGGGACCACTGAAGCTTTCTTT.

This rearrangement joins TRBV27 to TRBJ1-3; a weak D match, TRBD1 (6 bases). CDR3 length: 13 residues. Germline loops: CDR1 MNHEY, CDR2 SMNVEV (reference sequence). Trimming pared 8 bases from V and 4 bases from J, leaving 12 bases between. As DNA, the CDR3 is TGTGCCAGCGCTCGCCAGGGGGGAAACACCATATATTTT. Its translation is CASARQGGNTIYF.

The J gene is TRBJ2-7, the V gene TRBV10-3; TRBD2 matches 11 bases. The ends lost 4 bases at V and 3 bases at J; junction bases unmatched: 2. Germline lookup yields CDR1 ENHRY and CDR2 SYGVKD. The CDR3 totals 14 residues. DNA of the CDR3: TGTGCCATCAGTGGGGGGACTAGCGGCTACGAGCAGTACTTC. It codes for CAISGGTSGYEQYF.

This clone has just one count. V usage is TRBV30 and J usage is TRBJ1-2; 12 nucleotides align to TRBD1. The CDR3 covers 14 residues. Germline CDR1 is GTSNPN and CDR2 is SVGIG (reference sequence). J gave up 5 bases and V 5 bases, and 6 bases lay outside the gene matches. The CDR3, as DNA: TGTGCCTGGGCCCCGGGACAGGGGGCATATGGCTACACCTTC. Translated: CAWAPGQGAYGYTF.

The chain uses TRBV27 and TRBJ1-1; tentative D call: TRBD1 (6 bases). CDR1 is MNHEY, CDR2 SMNVEV, per germline (reference sequence). V lost 6 bases to trimming and J lost 1 base, with 21 bases between them. The CDR3 is 17 residues long. CDR3 amino acids: CASRRTAGGPANTEAFF. CDR3 in DNA: TGTGCCAGCAGGAGGACAGCCGGAGGGCCGGCGAACACTGAAGCTTTCTTT.

The V gene is TRBV11-2, the J gene TRBJ2-7, with 11 bases aligning to TRBD1. Germline CDR1 is SGHAT and CDR2 is FQNNGV. V lost 2 bases to trimming and J lost 4 bases; unmatched junction nucleotides: 4. The CDR3 spans 15 residues. The CDR3 DNA follows: TGTGCCAGCAGCTTAAAGGGACAGGGGGTTTACGAGCAGTACTTC. Its protein product is CASSLKGQGVYEQYF.

This rearrangement joins TRBV9 to TRBJ1-1; the match to TRBD1 covers 8 bases. V lost 4 bases, J lost 4 bases, and 9 bases stayed unmatched. Germline V lookup: CDR1 SGDLS, CDR2 YYNGEE. This CDR3 contains 15 residues. CDR3 sequence (DNA): TGTGCCAGCAGCCTGGGGGCACAGGGGGGCACTGAAGCTTTCTTT. The encoded protein is CASSLGAQGGTEAFF.

This chain connects TRBV7-9 to TRBJ2-1, with 7 bases fitting TRBD1. The length of the CDR3 is 15 residues. V trimming: 4 bases; J trimming: 10 bases; junction bases outside the gene matches: 13. Germline loops: CDR1 SEHNR, CDR2 FQNEAQ (reference sequence). The CDR3 DNA is TGTGCCAGCAGCTCATCACACAGGGGAATAAAGGAGCAGTTCTTC. Amino acid sequence: CASSSSHRGIKEQFF.

The gene calls are TRBV14 and TRBJ1-2; the D is unclear. There are 14 residues in the CDR3. Germline assignment: CDR1 SGHDN and CDR2 FVKESK. Trimming removed 5 bases at V and 4 bases at J, with 14 bases between. The CDR3 sequence is CASSFRSSGYGYTF. CDR3 nucleotides: TGTGCCAGCAGCTTTAGGTCTTCGGGCTATGGCTACACCTTC.

This chain joins TRBV6-1 and TRBJ1-3, with TRBD1 as a possible D gene (5 bases). The V gene's germline CDR1 is MNHNS and CDR2 SASEGT. The CDR3 totals 13 residues. V lost 6 bases to trimming and J lost 5 bases, with 11 bases between them. CDR3 region: CASRPGVRNTIYF. The CDR3 DNA sequence: TGTGCCAGCAGACCGGGGGTGCGAAACACCATATATTTT.